One and the same sample provided the 9 T cell receptor beta chains below, sequenced in a study of metastatic and nonmetastatic thyroid tumors. MiXCR was used by TCRdb to re-call the PCR reads. The repertoire holds 15,000 to 20,000 clones, with about 26% as singletons. All patients reached thyroid surgery having received no treatment beforehand. Material for sequencing was adjacent normal tissue. Receptors were obtained from a female donor with papillary thyroid cancer or a benign thyroid nodule (not recorded which). Some clones in this sample may be carry-over from other donors' samples.

This clone was picked up a small number of times. V and J are TRBV12-3 or TRBV12-4 and TRBJ1-6; 8 bases fit TRBD1. CDR3 length: 15 residues. Trimming took 6 bases from V and 5 from J; bases not matched to a gene: 6. The CDR3 reads CASRTGDYNNSPLHF. The CDR3 DNA is TGTGCCAGCAGGACAGGGGATTATAATAATTCACCCCTCCACTTT.

This clone came up a few times. The V gene is TRBV6-1, the J gene TRBJ1-2; 7 nucleotides align to TRBD1. The CDR3 contains 15 residues. J gave up 4 bases and V 8 bases, and 13 bases lay outside the gene matches. From germline, CDR1 is MNHNS and CDR2 SASEGT. The CDR3 sequence: CASAVQGSTIYGYTF. DNA of the CDR3: TGTGCCAGCGCGGTACAGGGGAGTACTATCTATGGCTACACCTTC.

The V call is TRBV6-1, the J call TRBJ2-7; D remains unclear. Germline values: CDR1 MNHNS, CDR2 SASEGT. The CDR3 runs 12 residues. Trimming removed 7 bases at V and 0 bases at J, with 7 bases between. CDR3 amino acids: CASTLGSYEQYF. CDR3 nucleotides: TGTGCCAGCACCCTCGGCTCCTACGAGCAGTACTTC.

This clone was counted between two and nine times. The chain is built from TRBV6-1 and TRBJ2-7; TRBD2 aligns across 7 bases. The trim removed 6 bases at V and 7 bases at J, leaving 15 bases unmatched. The CDR3 is 15 residues long. Germline V gene sequence: CDR1 MNHNS, CDR2 SASEGT. CDR3 protein: CASSLAGLTAVEQYF. The CDR3 DNA sequence: TGTGCCAGCAGCCTCGCGGGACTAACGGCCGTGGAGCAGTACTTC.

This chain links TRBV6-2 or TRBV6-3 with TRBJ2-7; D not resolved. V was clipped by 2 bases and J by 2 bases, with 7 bases between them. The CDR3 is made up of 13 amino acids. Germline V gene lookup returns CDR1 MNHEY and CDR2 SVGEGT. The CDR3 nucleotides read TGTGCCAGCAGTTACAAGCAGGCCTACGAGCAGTACTTC. Its translation is CASSYKQAYEQYF.

This clone was counted a few times. The V gene is TRBV19, the J gene TRBJ2-6, with D maybe TRBD1 (6 bases). V was pared by 6 bases and J by 2 bases, with 11 bases between. This CDR3 spans 15 amino acids. Germline V gene sequence: CDR1 LNHDA, CDR2 SQIVND (reference sequence). CDR3 coding DNA: TGTGCCAGTAGCAAGGGACAAACTGGGGCCAACGTCCTGACTTTC. Protein: CASSKGQTGANVLTF.

The V call is TRBV2, the J call TRBJ2-1; 8 bases are shared with TRBD2. The germline gives CDR1 SNHLY, CDR2 FYNNEI. Trimming cost V 8 bases and J 13 bases; bases outside gene matches: 10. The CDR3 consists of 12 residues. CDR3 DNA: TGTGCCAGCGGACATGGCGGGGGGTACCAGTTCTTC. Amino acids: CASGHGGGYQFF.

This clone was seen a few times. The chain carries TRBV6-1 and TRBJ2-7; perhaps TRBD1 as D (6 bases). Per the germline V gene, CDR1 is MNHNS and CDR2 is SASEGT. This CDR3 spans 17 amino acids. V lost 6 bases, J lost 0 bases, and 21 bases lay in between. CDR3 in DNA: TGTGCCAGCAGGCAGGCTCACAGGGCCCTCGTCTCCTACGAGCAGTACTTC. It encodes CASRQAHRALVSYEQYF.

This clone has just a few counts. J is TRBJ1-1 and V is TRBV12-3 or TRBV12-4; TRBD1 is a possible D gene (5 bases). The CDR3 loop spans 14 amino acids. V shed 8 bases and J shed 1 base, with 14 bases lying between them. The CDR3 sequence: CASFTGRGNTEAFF. The CDR3 nucleotides are TGTGCCAGCTTTACGGGACGGGGGAACACTGAAGCTTTCTTT.